This entry concerns a single T cell receptor beta chain. It has no known antigen specificity. Within one base of it there is no much larger clone, and no base qualities were kept. The source of the sample is a study of immune characterization of retroperitoneal liposarcoma (dated by TCRdb to about 2019). Spanning cysteine to phenylalanine, the CDR3 consists of 12 amino acids. The read is trimmed to its CDR3 DNA, 36 bases read in frame from base 1. CDR1 and CDR2, per the germline V gene, are ENHRY and SYGVKD. Library preparation was by PCR. TCRdb records NextSeq 500 as the sequencer. TCRdb reanalyzed the raw reads on its own, using fastp at Q25 for trimming and MiXCR for clone calling, and kept in-frame beta chains. Each CDR3 protein appears once, grouped with its most common genes and DNA. This sample is represented by 7,000 to 10,000 distinct CDR3 sequences; about two fifths of them were singletons. Of the sample, about 15% falls within the top ten clones.

Sequencing was carried out using tumor tissue. This receptor was obtained from a male donor with retroperitoneal liposarcoma. The rearranged chain carries TRBV10-3 and TRBJ2-1, with the D gene too uncertain to name. The end of the DNA is better explained by TRBJ2-5, so the J call may be wrong. The base sequence is TGTGCCATCAGCGAAACTCGAGAGACCCAGTACTTC. It specifies CAISETRETQYF.